This paragraph covers one T cell receptor beta chain sequence. In the study's own analysis: By means of reference gene primer amplification, nucleated cell counts were estimated. Sequencing used immunoSEQ multiplex PCR; TCRdb keeps in-frame clones, though not all of them. V and J calls plus clone size are reproduced from that table; the DNA served to infer D and trimming. The data contain roughly 230,000 clones, approximately 84% of them seen just once; the ten biggest clones take up about 0.93%. The data were taken from a study of blood T cell repertoires in COVID-19. Overall study context: COVID-19 samples collected from the United States, Italy and Spain covered acute and convalescent phases. T cells, B-cell-depleted T cells, or PBMCs provided the cDNA or gDNA that served as material.

V was cut by 4 bases and J by 4 bases, with 8 bases left in between. Germline lookup yields CDR1 MNHNS and CDR2 SASEGT. This CDR3 region has 13 residues. The material sequenced was peripheral blood. The gene calls are TRBV6-1 and TRBJ1-5; D is perhaps TRBD1 (5 bases). The source is a man aged 40-55 years with acute or convalescent COVID-19. This CDR3 reads CASSAQANQPQHF. The CDR3 DNA reads TGTGCCAGCAGTGCACAGGCTAATCAGCCCCAGCATTTT.